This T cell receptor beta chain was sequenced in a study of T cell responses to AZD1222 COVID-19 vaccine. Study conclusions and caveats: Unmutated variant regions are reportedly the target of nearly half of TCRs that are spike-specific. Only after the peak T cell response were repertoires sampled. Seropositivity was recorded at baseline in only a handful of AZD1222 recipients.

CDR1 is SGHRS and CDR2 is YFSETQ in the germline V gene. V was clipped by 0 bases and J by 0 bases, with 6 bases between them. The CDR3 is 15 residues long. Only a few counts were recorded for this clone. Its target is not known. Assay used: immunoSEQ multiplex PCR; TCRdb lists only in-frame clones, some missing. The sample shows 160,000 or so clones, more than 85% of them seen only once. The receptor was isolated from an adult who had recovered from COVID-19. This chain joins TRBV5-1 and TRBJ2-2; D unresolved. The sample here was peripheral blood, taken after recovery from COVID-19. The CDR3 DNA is TGCGCCAGCAGCTTGGACAACGCGAACACCGGGGAGCTGTTTTTT. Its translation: CASSLDNANTGELFF.